This T cell receptor beta chain was profiled in a study of control samples from healthy donors and cancer patients. The CDR3 covers 12 residues. With 8 bases removed from V and 5 bases from J, the gap between germline ends came to 12 bases. Per the germline V gene, CDR1 is ENHRY and CDR2 is SYGVKD. Generated by immunoSEQ multiplex PCR, the TCRdb table keeps only in-frame clones and is missing some. This repertoire shows some 95,000 clones, roughly 89% found once; its top ten account for about 3%. The TCR originated in a human donor in good health. The donor label of this sample is uncertain. The specimen sequenced was blood. The chain joins TRBV10-3 to TRBJ2-5, with D perhaps TRBD1 (6 bases). For the CDR3, the DNA is TGTGCCATCTCGAGTACAGGGGAGACCCAGTACTTC. It is translated as CAISSTGETQYF.